The 26 T cell receptor beta chains below come from one sample, sequenced in a study of blood T cell repertoires in COVID-19 (dated by TCRdb to 2018 to 2021). Libraries were made using the immunoSEQ multiplex PCR assay. Sourced from immuneACCESS, this table was stored by TCRdb with only in-frame sequences that have V and J called. A share of the clones is absent; for the studies checked, an unresolved V gene accounts for under half, and the remainder has no known explanation. The sample contains about 140,000 clones, more than 80% of them found a single time. 11% of the sample belongs to the ten largest clones. The sequenced sample was peripheral blood. The origin of the receptors is an elderly woman with acute or convalescent COVID-19.

The gene calls are TRBV5-1 and TRBJ1-1; D might be TRBD1 (6 bases). The germline CDR1 and CDR2 sequences are SGHRS and YFSETQ. V was shortened by 4 bases and J by 3 bases, with 16 bases between the two germline ends. This CDR3 is 15 amino acids long. DNA for the CDR3: TGCGCCAGCAGCACTCGGGCGGGGGCGGACACTGAAGCTTTCTTT. It translates to CASSTRAGADTEAFF. The variable domain in full, completed from reference TRBV5-1 and TRBJ1-1, reads KAGVTQTPRYLIKTRGQQVTLSCSPISGHRSVSWYQQTPGQGLQFLFEYFSETQRNKGNFPGRFSGRQFSNSRSEMNVSTLELGDSALYLCASSTRAGADTEAFFGQGTRLTVV.

The chain employs TRBV5-1 and TRBJ2-1, with 10 bases matching TRBD2. The V gene end was trimmed by 0 bases and the J gene end by 9 bases; junction bases not matched to a gene: 9. This CDR3 comprises 16 residues. Germline lookup yields CDR1 SGHRS and CDR2 YFSETQ. CDR3 in amino acids: CASSLEGGGLAFEQFF. CDR3 DNA sequence: TGCGCCAGCAGCTTGGAGGGCGGGGGACTAGCGTTTGAGCAGTTCTTC. Combining the CDR3 with reference TRBV5-1 and TRBJ2-1 gives the whole variable domain KAGVTQTPRYLIKTRGQQVTLSCSPISGHRSVSWYQQTPGQGLQFLFEYFSETQRNKGNFPGRFSGRQFSNSRSEMNVSTLELGDSALYLCASSLEGGGLAFEQFFGPGTRLTVL.

This chain links TRBV7-6 with TRBJ1-4, with D perhaps TRBD1 (5 bases). Trimming cost V 6 bases and J 6 bases, with 17 bases left between them. The germline V gene has CDR1 SGHVS and CDR2 FNYEAQ. The CDR3 runs 15 residues. The CDR3 is CASSRLQGGDEKLFF. The CDR3 nucleotides are TGTGCCAGCAGTCGTCTTCAGGGTGGAGATGAAAAACTGTTTTTT. Drawing the rest from reference TRBV7-6 and TRBJ1-4, the complete variable domain is GAGVSQSPRYKVTKRGQDVALRCDPISGHVSLYWYRQALGQGPEFLTYFNYEAQQDKSGLPNDRFSAERPEGSISTLTIQRTEQRDSAMYRCASSRLQGGDEKLFFGSGTQLSVL.

The genes are TRBV11-3 and TRBJ2-3; TRBD2 matches at 16 bases. Looked up from germline, CDR1 is SGHNT and CDR2 is YENEEA. Unmatched junction bases numbered 8, after V lost 5 bases and J lost 0 bases. The CDR3 covers 19 residues. CDR3 amino acids: CASSRRGTSGGASTDTQYF. The CDR3 DNA reads TGTGCCAGCAGCCGTAGAGGGACTAGCGGGGGGGCCAGCACAGATACGCAGTATTTT. Together with reference TRBV11-3 and TRBJ2-3, the CDR3 gives the full variable domain: EAGVVQSPRYKIIEKKQPVAFWCNPISGHNTLYWYLQNLGQGPELLIRYENEEAVDDSQLPKDRFSAERLKGVDSTLKIQPAELGDSAVYLCASSRRGTSGGASTDTQYFGPGTRLTVL.

In its sample, this clone was seen once. The CDR3 spells CASSLEAVNYGYTF. The CDR3 bases are TGCGCCAGCAGCTTGGAGGCGGTGAACTATGGCTACACCTTC. The chain employs TRBV5-1 and TRBJ1-2, with unresolved D. The germline V and J ends were trimmed by 0 bases and 2 bases, with 8 bases remaining between them. CDR1 and CDR2 from the germline V gene are SGHRS and YFSETQ. The CDR3 is 14 amino acids.

The V gene is TRBV18, the J gene TRBJ2-1, with 9 bases that match TRBD1. The CDR3 has 16 amino acids. V lost 4 bases to trimming and J lost 1 base; unmatched junction nucleotides: 5. Germline V gives CDR1 KGHSH, CDR2 LQKENI. The CDR3 DNA reads as TGTGCCAGCTCACAACAGGGGGCTCGGTCCTACAATGAGCAGTTCTTC. As protein: CASSQQGARSYNEQFF.

The CDR3 DNA reads as TGTGCCAGCAGCGTAGAAGGAGGGAGGACCGGGGAGCTGTTTTTT. Protein sequence: CASSVEGGRTGELFF. The chain employs TRBV9 and TRBJ2-2; D might be TRBD2 (6 bases). This CDR3 region has 15 residues. Trimming pared 0 bases from V and 5 bases from J, leaving 11 bases between. Germline loops: CDR1 SGDLS, CDR2 YYNGEE.

The chain links TRBV7-2 to TRBJ1-5; TRBD1 might be the D (6 bases). The V end lost 6 bases, the J end lost 5 bases, and 20 bases lay between the germline ends. The CDR3 contains 16 residues. The germline gives CDR1 SGHTA, CDR2 FQGNSA. The CDR3 reads CASSLQGNLGHQPQHF. CDR3 bases: TGTGCCAGCAGTTTGCAGGGGAATTTGGGGCATCAGCCCCAGCATTTT.

V gene TRBV9 combines with J gene TRBJ1-1, with a tentative D call TRBD1 (5 bases). Germline V gene sequence: CDR1 SGDLS, CDR2 YYNGEE. Trimming removed 4 bases from V and 1 base from J, with 11 bases in between. There are 14 residues in the CDR3. CDR3 sequence: CASSLTGGNTEAFF. Here the CDR3 DNA reads TGTGCCAGCAGCCTCACCGGGGGGAACACTGAAGCTTTCTTT.

The rearrangement links TRBV9 to TRBJ2-2; a weak D match, TRBD2 (5 bases). The V and J ends lost 2 bases and 5 bases respectively, with 7 bases between them. There are 13 residues in the CDR3. In germline, CDR1 is SGDLS, CDR2 YYNGEE. The CDR3 loop reads CASSVSETGELFF. The CDR3 DNA sequence: TGTGCCAGCAGCGTTAGCGAGACCGGGGAGCTGTTTTTT.

This chain connects TRBV7-9 to TRBJ1-1; no clear D. Germline V lookup: CDR1 SEHNR, CDR2 FQNEAQ (reference sequence). The CDR3 spans 14 residues. V lost 5 bases and J lost 4, with 14 bases in between. The CDR3 DNA reads as TGTGCCAGCAGCCCCAGCCGAGGTGGCACTGAAGCTTTCTTT. As protein: CASSPSRGGTEAFF. Based on the CDR3 plus reference TRBV7-9 and TRBJ1-1, the full variable domain is DTGVSQNPRHKITKRGQNVTFRCDPISEHNRLYWYRQTLGQGPEFLTYFQNEAQLEKSRLLSDRFSAERPKGSFSTLEIQRTEQGDSAMYLCASSPSRGGTEAFFGQGTRLTVV.

The chain employs TRBV9 and TRBJ2-2, with D possibly matching TRBD1 (6 bases). CDR3 length: 15 residues. V dropped 4 bases and J dropped 4 bases, with 14 bases sitting between them. Germline CDR1 reads SGDLS; CDR2 reads YYNGEE. CDR3: CASSPPGQPTGELFF. The CDR3 nucleotides are TGTGCCAGCAGCCCGCCGGGACAACCCACCGGGGAGCTGTTTTTT. Full variable domain (outside the CDR3, taken from reference TRBV9 and TRBJ2-2): DSGVTQTPKHLITATGQRVTLRCSPRSGDLSVYWYQQSLDQGLQFLIQYYNGEERAKGNILERFSAQQFPDLHSELNLSSLELGDSALYFCASSPPGQPTGELFFGEGSRLTVL.

The CDR3 spells CASRAPGGMDGYTF. In nucleotides, the CDR3 is TGTGCCAGCAGGGCCCCAGGGGGCATGGATGGCTACACCTTC. This rearrangement joins TRBV6-5 to TRBJ1-2; TRBD1 aligns across 8 bases. V lost 6 bases to trimming and J lost 6 bases; unmatched junction nucleotides: 9. The germline V gene encodes CDR1 MNHEY and CDR2 SVGAGI. This CDR3 is built from 14 residues.

This chain links TRBV6-5 with TRBJ2-5; no clear D. CDR1 and CDR2 (germline): MNHEY, SVGAGI. V was trimmed by 7 bases and J by 0 bases, leaving 6 bases between them. The CDR3 consists of 12 residues. The CDR3 coding sequence is TGTGCCAGCAATGGCTACCAAGAGACCCAGTACTTC. Translating gives CASNGYQETQYF.

This clone was detected once. This chain connects TRBV7-9 to TRBJ1-5; possibly TRBD1 for D (5 bases). The length of the CDR3 is 15 residues. The germline V gene encodes CDR1 SEHNR and CDR2 FQNEAQ (reference sequence). With 5 bases removed from V and 3 bases from J, the gap between germline ends came to 14 bases. The CDR3 sequence: CASSPTGFSNQPQHF. The CDR3 DNA sequence: TGTGCCAGCAGCCCCACAGGATTTTCCAATCAGCCCCAGCATTTT.

The J gene is TRBJ2-1, the V gene TRBV5-1; TRBD2 matches at 15 bases. The V gene end was trimmed by 4 bases and the J gene end by 5 bases; junction bases not matched to a gene: 7. CDR1 and CDR2 (germline): SGHRS, YFSETQ. The CDR3 sequence is 17 residues long. The chain's CDR3 is CASSQDGTSGGNNEQFF. CDR3 DNA: TGCGCCAGCAGCCAAGACGGGACTAGCGGGGGGAACAATGAGCAGTTCTTC.

The V gene is TRBV20-1, the J gene TRBJ1-2; a possible D gene is TRBD1 (6 bases). This CDR3 spans 13 amino acids. Per germline, CDR1 DFQATT and CDR2 SNEGSKA (reference sequence). The germline V and J ends were trimmed by 3 bases and 1 base, with 9 bases remaining between them. DNA for the CDR3: TGCAGTGCTAGTCAGGGGCTTAACTATGGCTACACCTTC. Protein product: CSASQGLNYGYTF.

The chain carries TRBV7-2 and TRBJ2-5; 9 bases line up with TRBD1. The junction had 1 base not matched to a gene; V was cut back by 3 bases and J by 2 bases. This CDR3 is built from 14 residues. Germline lookup yields CDR1 SGHTA and CDR2 FQGNSA. CDR3 DNA: TGTGCCAGCAGCTTGGGACAGGGACAAGAGACCCAGTACTTC. Encoded protein: CASSLGQGQETQYF.

The genes are TRBV18 and TRBJ1-1, with D perhaps matching TRBD1 (5 bases). Germline lookup yields CDR1 KGHSH and CDR2 LQKENI. The V end was cut by 4 bases, the J end by 1 base, with 19 bases between. The CDR3 loop spans 17 amino acids. DNA of the CDR3: TGTGCCAGCTCACGGGTCGGGCAGCTTAGGGGGAACACTGAAGCTTTCTTT. Translating it yields CASSRVGQLRGNTEAFF.

The chain links TRBV5-1 to TRBJ1-1; D may be TRBD1 (5 bases). With 4 bases removed from V and 2 bases from J, the gap between germline ends came to 12 bases. Per the germline V gene, CDR1 is SGHRS and CDR2 is YFSETQ. The CDR3 is made up of 14 amino acids. The CDR3 DNA reads TGCGCCAGCAGCCTGAGGAGGGGTAACACTGAAGCTTTCTTT. Amino acids: CASSLRRGNTEAFF.

The V and J genes are TRBV15 and TRBJ2-7, with 7 bases fitting TRBD1. The CDR3 totals 15 residues. V trimming: 0 bases; J trimming: 6 bases; junction bases outside the gene matches: 8. From germline, CDR1 is LNHNV and CDR2 YYDKDF (reference sequence). The CDR3 reads CATSRERNRGSEQYF. The CDR3 DNA reads TGTGCCACCAGCAGAGAGCGGAACAGGGGAAGCGAGCAGTACTTC.

The V call is TRBV5-1, the J call TRBJ1-2; the match to TRBD1 covers 8 bases. Germline V gives CDR1 SGHRS, CDR2 YFSETQ. J gave up 3 bases and V 0 bases, and 7 bases lay outside the gene matches. This CDR3 is built from 16 residues. The CDR3 reads CASSLDRGRSDYGYTF. DNA for the CDR3: TGCGCCAGCAGCTTGGACAGGGGGAGGTCGGACTATGGCTACACCTTC. Filled out from reference TRBV5-1 and TRBJ1-2, the complete variable domain reads KAGVTQTPRYLIKTRGQQVTLSCSPISGHRSVSWYQQTPGQGLQFLFEYFSETQRNKGNFPGRFSGRQFSNSRSEMNVSTLELGDSALYLCASSLDRGRSDYGYTFGSGTRLTVV.

The rearrangement uses TRBV7-3 and TRBJ2-1; 11 bases align to TRBD2. With 1 base clipped from V and 6 bases from J, the junction kept 2 bases outside the gene matches. Germline V gene sequence: CDR1 SGHTA, CDR2 FQGTGA. The CDR3 extends over 15 amino acids. The CDR3: CASSLIAGGLNEQFF. CDR3 bases: TGTGCCAGCAGCTTAATAGCGGGGGGGCTCAATGAGCAGTTCTTC.

The rearrangement links TRBV7-9 to TRBJ1-6, with a possible D match to TRBD1 (6 bases). Germline-derived CDR1 and CDR2 are SEHNR and FQNEAQ (reference sequence). Trimming left V 10 bases short and J 0 bases short, with 13 bases between. There are 15 residues in the CDR3. The CDR3 spells CATGQKSSYNSPLHF. Written as DNA, the CDR3 is TGTGCCACAGGACAGAAGAGCTCCTATAATTCACCCCTCCACTTT. Complete variable domain (other parts from reference TRBV7-9 and TRBJ1-6): DTGVSQNPRHKITKRGQNVTFRCDPISEHNRLYWYRQTLGQGPEFLTYFQNEAQLEKSRLLSDRFSAERPKGSFSTLEIQRTEQGDSAMYLCATGQKSSYNSPLHFGNGTRLTVT.

CDR3 loop: CASSDNRRMNTEAFF. CDR3 DNA sequence: TGTGCCAGCAGTGATAACCGGAGAATGAACACTGAAGCTTTCTTT. This chain uses TRBV25-1 with TRBJ1-1; D is ambiguous. CDR1 and CDR2 (germline): MGHDK, SYGVNS. The V end was cut by 3 bases, the J end by 0 bases, with 11 bases between. The CDR3 sequence is 15 residues long.

This sequence joins TRBV6-5 and TRBJ1-4; 7 bases map to TRBD1. CDR1 is MNHEY and CDR2 is SVGAGI in the germline V gene. J lost 8 bases, V lost 8 bases, and 14 bases had no gene match. This CDR3 region has 15 residues. The CDR3 nucleotides read TGTGCCAGCGAAAACCGCAGACAGGGTAGAGAAAAACTGTTTTTT. Translation gives CASENRRQGREKLFF.